This T cell receptor (beta chain) derives from a study of T cells in Graves' hyperthyroidism and ophthalmopathy. Diagnoses were made from clinical symptoms, serum measures (thyroxine and TRAb), thyroid ultrasound and orbital computed tomography. Many counts were recorded for this clonotype. TCR beta CDR3 sequences were amplified from RNA transcripts. The HTBI primer set was used in a first-round RT-PCR of the TCR CDR3. TCRdb used MiXCR to reprocess the multiplex PCR reads, holding one entry per CDR3 protein. The sample holds approximately 620,000 distinct CDR3 sequences; 15% to 20% are singletons and the top ten take more than 3%. CDR1 is MDHEN, CDR2 SYDVKM, per germline. Deletions cut 5 bases from V and 3 bases from J, with 14 bases between. The CDR3 sequence is 14 residues long.

The material sequenced was blood. The chain uses TRBV28 and TRBJ2-7; D is unresolved. This TCR was recovered from a woman in her thirties or forties with Graves' ophthalmopathy. The CDR3 region is CASSPPNQIYEQYF. DNA for the CDR3: TGTGCCAGCAGTCCCCCAAATCAGATCTACGAGCAGTACTTC. Combining the CDR3 with reference TRBV28 and TRBJ2-7 gives the whole variable domain DVKVTQSSRYLVKRTGEKVFLECVQDMDHENMFWYRQDPGLGLRLIYFSYDVKMKEKGDIPEGYSVSREKKERFSLILESASTNQTSMYLCASSPPNQIYEQYFGPGTRLTVT.